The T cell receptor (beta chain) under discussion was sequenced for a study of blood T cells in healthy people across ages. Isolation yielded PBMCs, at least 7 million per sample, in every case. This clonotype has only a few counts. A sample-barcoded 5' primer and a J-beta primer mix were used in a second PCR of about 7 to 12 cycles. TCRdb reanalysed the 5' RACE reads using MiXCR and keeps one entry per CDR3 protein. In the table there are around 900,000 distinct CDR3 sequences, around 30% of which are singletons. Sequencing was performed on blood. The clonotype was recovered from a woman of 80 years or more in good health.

CDR3 residues: CASSYRDRTTYSNQPQHF. The CDR3 DNA reads as TGTGCCAGCAGCTACCGGGACAGGACAACATATAGCAATCAGCCCCAGCATTTT. The chain employs TRBV6-2 or TRBV6-3 and TRBJ1-5; 8 nucleotides align to TRBD1. The length of the CDR3 is 18 residues. V lost 6 bases, J lost 0 bases, and 13 bases stayed unmatched. Germline CDR1 MNHEY, CDR2 SVGEGT.